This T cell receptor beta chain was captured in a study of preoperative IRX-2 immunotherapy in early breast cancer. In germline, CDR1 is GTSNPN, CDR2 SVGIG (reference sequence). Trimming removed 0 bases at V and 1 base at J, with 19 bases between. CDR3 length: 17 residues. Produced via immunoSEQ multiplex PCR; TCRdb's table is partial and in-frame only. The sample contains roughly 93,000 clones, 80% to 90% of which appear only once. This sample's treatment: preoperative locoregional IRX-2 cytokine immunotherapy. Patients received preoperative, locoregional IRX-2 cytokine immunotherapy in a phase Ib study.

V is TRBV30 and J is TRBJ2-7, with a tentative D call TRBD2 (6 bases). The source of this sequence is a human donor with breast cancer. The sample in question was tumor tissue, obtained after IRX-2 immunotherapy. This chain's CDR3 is CAWSVTFRGGHSYEQYF. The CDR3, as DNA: TGTGCCTGGAGTGTAACGTTTAGGGGAGGACATTCCTACGAGCAGTACTTC.